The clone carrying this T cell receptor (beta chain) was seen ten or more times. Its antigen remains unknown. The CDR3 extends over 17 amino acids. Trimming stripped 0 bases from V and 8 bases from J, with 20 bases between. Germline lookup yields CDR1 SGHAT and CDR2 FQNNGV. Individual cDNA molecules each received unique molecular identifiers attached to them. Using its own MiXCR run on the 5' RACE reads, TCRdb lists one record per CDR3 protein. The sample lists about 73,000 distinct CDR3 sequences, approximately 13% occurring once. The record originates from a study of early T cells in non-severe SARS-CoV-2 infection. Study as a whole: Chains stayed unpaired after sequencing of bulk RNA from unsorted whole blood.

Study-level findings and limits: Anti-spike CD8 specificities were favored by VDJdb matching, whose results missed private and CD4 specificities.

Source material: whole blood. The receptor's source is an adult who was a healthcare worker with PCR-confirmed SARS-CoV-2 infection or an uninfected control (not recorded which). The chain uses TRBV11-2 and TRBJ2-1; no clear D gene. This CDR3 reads CASSLEGGRSTGYEQFF. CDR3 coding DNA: TGTGCCAGCAGCTTAGAAGGCGGACGGTCGACCGGCTATGAGCAGTTCTTC.